This entry describes one T cell receptor beta chain. What it binds is not known. The sample originates from a study of T cell responses to AZD1222 COVID-19 vaccine. Germline loops: CDR1 WSHSY, CDR2 SAAADI. The V end was cut by 8 bases, the J end by 0 bases, with 14 bases between. The CDR3 runs to 15 residues. Assay: immunoSEQ multiplex PCR; the TCRdb copy retains only in-frame clones and omits some. The sample lists nearly 110,000 clones, roughly 90% occurring once. Study-level results: Without day 14 samples, only post-peak T cell repertoires were studied. White British donors predominated, females outnumbered males, and clonal diversity was possibly underestimated. Baseline serostatus was positive in only a handful of AZD1222 recipients.

The sequence was obtained from an adult in good health. The genes are TRBV10-2 and TRBJ1-3, with D perhaps TRBD1 (6 bases). Sequenced here: peripheral blood, sampled on day 0 of AZD1222 vaccination. CDR3 residues: CASRRGVDSGNTIYF. The CDR3 nucleotides read TGCGCCAGCCGGAGGGGGGTAGACTCTGGAAACACCATATATTTT.